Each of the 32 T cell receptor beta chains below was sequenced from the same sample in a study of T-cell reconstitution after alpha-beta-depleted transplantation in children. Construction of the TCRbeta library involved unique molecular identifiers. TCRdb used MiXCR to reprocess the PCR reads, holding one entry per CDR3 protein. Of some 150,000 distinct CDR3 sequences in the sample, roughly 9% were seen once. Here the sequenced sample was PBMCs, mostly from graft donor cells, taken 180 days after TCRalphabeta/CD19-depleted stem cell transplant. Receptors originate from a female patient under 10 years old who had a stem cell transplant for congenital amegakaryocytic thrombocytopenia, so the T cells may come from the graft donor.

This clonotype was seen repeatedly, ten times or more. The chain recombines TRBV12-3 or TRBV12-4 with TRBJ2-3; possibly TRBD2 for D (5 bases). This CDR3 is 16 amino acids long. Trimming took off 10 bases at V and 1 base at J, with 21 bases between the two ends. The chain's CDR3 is CATSPRARAGTDTQYF. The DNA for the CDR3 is TGTGCCACCTCCCCACGGGCGCGGGCGGGCACAGATACGCAGTATTTT.

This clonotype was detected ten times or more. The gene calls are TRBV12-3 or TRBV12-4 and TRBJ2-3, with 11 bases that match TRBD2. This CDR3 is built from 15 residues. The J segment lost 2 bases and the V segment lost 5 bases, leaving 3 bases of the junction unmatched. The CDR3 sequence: CASSRLAGHTDTQYF. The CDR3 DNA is TGTGCCAGCAGTCGACTAGCGGGACACACAGATACGCAGTATTTT.

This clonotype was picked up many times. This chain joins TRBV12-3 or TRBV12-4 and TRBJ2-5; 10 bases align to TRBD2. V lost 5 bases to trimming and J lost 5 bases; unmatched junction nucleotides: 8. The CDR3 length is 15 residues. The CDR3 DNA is TGTGCCAGCAGTGGAGTAGCGGGGGGCCGGGAGACCCAGTACTTC. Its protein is CASSGVAGGRETQYF.

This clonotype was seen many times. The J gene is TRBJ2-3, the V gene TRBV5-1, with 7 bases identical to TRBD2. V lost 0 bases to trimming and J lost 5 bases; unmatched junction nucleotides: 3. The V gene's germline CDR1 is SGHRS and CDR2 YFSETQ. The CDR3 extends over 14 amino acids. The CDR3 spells CASSLGLARDTQYF. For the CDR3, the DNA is TGCGCCAGCAGCTTGGGACTAGCACGAGATACGCAGTATTTT.

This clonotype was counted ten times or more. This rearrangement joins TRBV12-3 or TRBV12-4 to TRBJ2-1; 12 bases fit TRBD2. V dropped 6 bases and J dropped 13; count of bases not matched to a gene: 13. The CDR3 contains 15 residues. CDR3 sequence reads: CASRLRLAGDRDQFF. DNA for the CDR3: TGTGCCAGCAGACTGCGACTAGCGGGGGACCGGGACCAGTTCTTC.

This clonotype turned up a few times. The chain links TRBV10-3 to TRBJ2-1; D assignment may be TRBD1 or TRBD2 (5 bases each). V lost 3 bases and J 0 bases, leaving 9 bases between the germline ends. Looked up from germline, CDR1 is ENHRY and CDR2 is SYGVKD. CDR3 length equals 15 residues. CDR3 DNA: TGTGCCATCAGTGATGGGGACCCCTCCTACAATGAGCAGTTCTTC. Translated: CAISDGDPSYNEQFF.

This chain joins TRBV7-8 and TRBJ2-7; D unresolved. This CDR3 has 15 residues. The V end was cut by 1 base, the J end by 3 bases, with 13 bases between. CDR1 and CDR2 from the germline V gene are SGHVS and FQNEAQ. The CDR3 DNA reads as TGTGCCAGCAGCTTAGAAGAGGCGGCCTTCTACGAGCAGTACTTC. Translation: CASSLEEAAFYEQYF.

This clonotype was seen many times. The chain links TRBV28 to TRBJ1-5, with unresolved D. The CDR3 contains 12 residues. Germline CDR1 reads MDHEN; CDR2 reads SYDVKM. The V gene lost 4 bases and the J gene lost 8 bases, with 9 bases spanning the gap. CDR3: CASSSSSEPQHF. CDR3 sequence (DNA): TGTGCCAGCAGTTCTAGCAGTGAGCCCCAGCATTTT.

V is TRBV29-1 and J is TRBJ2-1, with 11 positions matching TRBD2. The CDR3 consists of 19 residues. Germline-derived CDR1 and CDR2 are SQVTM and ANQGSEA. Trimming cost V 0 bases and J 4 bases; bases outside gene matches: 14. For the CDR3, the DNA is TGCAGCGTTGAAGAGACGCCCTGGGGAGGGACTAGCGGATACAATGAGCAGTTCTTC. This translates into CSVEETPWGGTSGYNEQFF.

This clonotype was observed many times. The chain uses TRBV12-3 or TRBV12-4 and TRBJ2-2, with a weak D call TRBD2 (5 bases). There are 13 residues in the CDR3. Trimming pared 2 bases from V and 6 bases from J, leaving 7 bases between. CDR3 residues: CASSLRGPGELFF. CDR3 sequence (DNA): TGTGCCAGCAGTTTAAGAGGGCCCGGGGAGCTGTTTTTT.

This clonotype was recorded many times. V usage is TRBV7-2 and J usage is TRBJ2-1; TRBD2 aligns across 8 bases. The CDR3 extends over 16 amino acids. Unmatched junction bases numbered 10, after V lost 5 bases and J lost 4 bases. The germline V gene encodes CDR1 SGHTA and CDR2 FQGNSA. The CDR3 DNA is TGTGCCAGCAGCGCCAAGAGGGCGGGAGGTTACAATGAGCAGTTCTTC. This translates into CASSAKRAGGYNEQFF.

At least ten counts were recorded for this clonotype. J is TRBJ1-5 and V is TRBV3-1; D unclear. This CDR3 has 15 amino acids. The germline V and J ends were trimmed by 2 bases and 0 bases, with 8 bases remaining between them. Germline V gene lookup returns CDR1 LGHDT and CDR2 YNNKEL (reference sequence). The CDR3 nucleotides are TGTGCCAGCAGCCAACAACATGGTAGCAATCAGCCCCAGCATTTT. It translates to CASSQQHGSNQPQHF. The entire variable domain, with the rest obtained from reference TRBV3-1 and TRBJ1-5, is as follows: DTAVSQTPKYLVTQMGNDKSIKCEQNLGHDTMYWYKQDSKKFLKIMFSYNNKELIINETVPNRFSPKSPDKAHLNLHINSLELGDSAVYFCASSQQHGSNQPQHFGDGTRLSIL.

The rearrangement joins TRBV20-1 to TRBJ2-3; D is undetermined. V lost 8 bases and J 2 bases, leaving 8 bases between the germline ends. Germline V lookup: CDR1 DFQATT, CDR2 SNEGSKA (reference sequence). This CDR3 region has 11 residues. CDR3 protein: CSSGYTDTQYF. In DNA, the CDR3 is TGCAGTTCAGGATACACAGATACGCAGTATTTT.

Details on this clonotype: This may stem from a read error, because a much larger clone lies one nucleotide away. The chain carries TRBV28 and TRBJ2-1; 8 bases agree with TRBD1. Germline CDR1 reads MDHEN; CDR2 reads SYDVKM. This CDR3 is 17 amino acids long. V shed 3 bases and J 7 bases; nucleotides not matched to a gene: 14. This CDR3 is CASSFHWTGTFSNEQFF. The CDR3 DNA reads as TGTGCCAGCAGTTTTCACTGGACAGGGACCTTCAGTAATGAGCAGTTCTTC.

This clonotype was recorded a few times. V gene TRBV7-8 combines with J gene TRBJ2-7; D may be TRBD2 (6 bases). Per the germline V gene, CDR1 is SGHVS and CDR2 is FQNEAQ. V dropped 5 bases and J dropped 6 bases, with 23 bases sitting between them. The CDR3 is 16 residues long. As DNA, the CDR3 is TGTGCCAGCAGCCACGGAGGGGCCAGGGTTGTCGGCGAGCAGTACTTC. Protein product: CASSHGGARVVGEQYF.

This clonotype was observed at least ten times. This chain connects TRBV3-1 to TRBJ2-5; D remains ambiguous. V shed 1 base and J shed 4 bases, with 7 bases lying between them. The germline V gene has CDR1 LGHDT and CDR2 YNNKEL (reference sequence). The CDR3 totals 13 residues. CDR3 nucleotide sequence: TGTGCCAGCAGCCAAGCGGCTGGAGAGACCCAGTACTTC. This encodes CASSQAAGETQYF.

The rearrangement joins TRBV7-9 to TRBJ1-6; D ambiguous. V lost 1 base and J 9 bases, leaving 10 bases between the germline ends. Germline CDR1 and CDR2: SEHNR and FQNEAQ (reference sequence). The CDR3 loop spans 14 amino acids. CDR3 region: CASSLGGRISPLHF. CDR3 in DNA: TGTGCCAGCAGCTTAGGAGGACGGATTTCACCCCTCCACTTT.

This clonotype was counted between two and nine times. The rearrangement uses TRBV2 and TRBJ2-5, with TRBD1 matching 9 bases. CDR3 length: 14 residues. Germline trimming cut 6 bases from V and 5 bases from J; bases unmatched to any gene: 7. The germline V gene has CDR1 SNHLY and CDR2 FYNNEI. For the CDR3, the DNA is TGTGCCAGCAGCCCGGACAGGGGCTGGGAGACCCAGTACTTC. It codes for CASSPDRGWETQYF.

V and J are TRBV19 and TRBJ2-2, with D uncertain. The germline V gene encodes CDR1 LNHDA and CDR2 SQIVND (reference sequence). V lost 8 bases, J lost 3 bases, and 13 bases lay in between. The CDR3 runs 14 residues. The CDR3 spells CASGDLSHTGELFF. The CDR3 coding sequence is TGTGCCAGTGGAGATCTCTCCCACACCGGGGAGCTGTTTTTT.

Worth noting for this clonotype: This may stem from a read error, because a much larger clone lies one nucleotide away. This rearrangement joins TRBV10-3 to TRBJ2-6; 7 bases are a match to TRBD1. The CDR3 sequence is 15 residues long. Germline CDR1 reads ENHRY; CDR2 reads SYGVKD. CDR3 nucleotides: TGTGCCATCAGCGAGACAGGGAACGGGGCCAACGGCCTGACTTTC. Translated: CAISETGNGANGLTF.

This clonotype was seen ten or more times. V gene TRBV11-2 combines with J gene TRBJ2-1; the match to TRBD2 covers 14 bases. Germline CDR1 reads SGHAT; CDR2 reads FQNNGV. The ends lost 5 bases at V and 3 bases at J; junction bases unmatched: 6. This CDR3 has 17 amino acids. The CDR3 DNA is TGTGCCAGCAGCCAAGGGACTAGCGGGAGAGGCTACAATGAGCAGTTCTTC. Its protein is CASSQGTSGRGYNEQFF. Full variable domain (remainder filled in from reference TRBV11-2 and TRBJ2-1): EAGVAQSPRYKIIEKRQSVAFWCNPISGHATLYWYQQILGQGPKLLIQFQNNGVVDDSQLPKDRFSAERLKGVDSTLKIQPAKLEDSAVYLCASSQGTSGRGYNEQFFGPGTRLTVL.

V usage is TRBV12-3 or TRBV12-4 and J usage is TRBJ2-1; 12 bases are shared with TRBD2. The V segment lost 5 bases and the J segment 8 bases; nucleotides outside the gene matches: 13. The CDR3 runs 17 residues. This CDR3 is CASSLPTASGGDDEQFF. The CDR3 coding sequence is TGTGCCAGCAGTCTACCGACGGCTAGCGGGGGGGACGATGAGCAGTTCTTC.

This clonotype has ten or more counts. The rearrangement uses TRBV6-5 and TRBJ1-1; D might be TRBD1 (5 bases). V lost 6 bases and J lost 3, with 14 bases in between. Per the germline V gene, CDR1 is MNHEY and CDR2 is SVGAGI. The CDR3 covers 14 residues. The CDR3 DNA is TGTGCCAGCAGGGTTGGGGCGCGAGACACTGAAGCTTTCTTT. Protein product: CASRVGARDTEAFF.

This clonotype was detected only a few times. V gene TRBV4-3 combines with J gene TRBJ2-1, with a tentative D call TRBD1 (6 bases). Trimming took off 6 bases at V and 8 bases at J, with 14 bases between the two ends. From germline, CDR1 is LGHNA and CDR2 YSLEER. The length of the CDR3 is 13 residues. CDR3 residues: CASSRQASDEQFF. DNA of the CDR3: TGCGCCAGCAGTCGACAGGCTTCTGATGAGCAGTTCTTC.

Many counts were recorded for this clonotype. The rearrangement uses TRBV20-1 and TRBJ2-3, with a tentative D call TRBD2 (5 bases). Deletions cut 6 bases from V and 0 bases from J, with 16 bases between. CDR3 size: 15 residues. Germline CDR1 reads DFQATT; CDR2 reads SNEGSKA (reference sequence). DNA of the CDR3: TGCAGTGCCGCAACGGGGTCCGGTAGCACAGATACGCAGTATTTT. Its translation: CSAATGSGSTDTQYF.

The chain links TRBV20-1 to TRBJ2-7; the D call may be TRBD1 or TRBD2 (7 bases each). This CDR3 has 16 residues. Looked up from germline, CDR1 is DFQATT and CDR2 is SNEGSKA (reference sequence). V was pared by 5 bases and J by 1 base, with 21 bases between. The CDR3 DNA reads TGCAGTGCTGACTTAAAGGGGGCTAGCGGATCCTACGAGCAGTACTTC. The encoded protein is CSADLKGASGSYEQYF.

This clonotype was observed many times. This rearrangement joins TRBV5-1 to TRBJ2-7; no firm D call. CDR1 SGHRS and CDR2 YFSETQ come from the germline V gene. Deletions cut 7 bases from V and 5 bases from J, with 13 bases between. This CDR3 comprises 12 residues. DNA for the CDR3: TGCGCCAGCTCAAAGGAATCCCACGAGCAGTACTTC. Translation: CASSKESHEQYF.

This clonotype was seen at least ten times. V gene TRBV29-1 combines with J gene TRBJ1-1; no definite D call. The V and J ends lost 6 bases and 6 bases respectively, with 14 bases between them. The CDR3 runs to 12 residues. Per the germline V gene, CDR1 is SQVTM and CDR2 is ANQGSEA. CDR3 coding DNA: TGCAGCGTCCTCATCCCAAAAGCTGAAGCTTTCTTT. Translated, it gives CSVLIPKAEAFF.

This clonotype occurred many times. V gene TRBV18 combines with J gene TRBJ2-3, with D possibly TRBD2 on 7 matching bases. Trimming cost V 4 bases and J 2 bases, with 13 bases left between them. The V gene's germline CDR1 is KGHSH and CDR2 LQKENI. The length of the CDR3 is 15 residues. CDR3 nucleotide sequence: TGTGCCAGCTCACTCCCGGGGGGCTTCACAGATACGCAGTATTTT. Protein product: CASSLPGGFTDTQYF.

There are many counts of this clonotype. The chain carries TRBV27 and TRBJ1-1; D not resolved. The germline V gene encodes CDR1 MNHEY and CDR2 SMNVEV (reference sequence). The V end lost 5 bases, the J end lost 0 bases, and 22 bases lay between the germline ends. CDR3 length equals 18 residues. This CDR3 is CASSPGVRLISVNTEAFF. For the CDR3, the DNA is TGTGCCAGCAGTCCCGGTGTGAGACTGATATCCGTGAACACTGAAGCTTTCTTT.

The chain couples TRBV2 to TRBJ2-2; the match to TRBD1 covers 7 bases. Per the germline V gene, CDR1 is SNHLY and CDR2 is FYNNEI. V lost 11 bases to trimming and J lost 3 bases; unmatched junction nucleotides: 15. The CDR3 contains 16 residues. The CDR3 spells CACMTTRTGYTGELFF. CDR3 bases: TGTGCCTGCATGACTACCCGGACAGGATACACCGGGGAGCTGTTTTTT.

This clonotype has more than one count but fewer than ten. This chain's CDR3 is CASSYSGYWTGWHEQYF. Here the CDR3 DNA reads TGTGCCAGCAGTTACTCGGGATACTGGACAGGGTGGCACGAGCAGTACTTC. V and J are TRBV6-5 and TRBJ2-7; 8 bases are a match to TRBD1. The CDR3 extends over 17 amino acids. V shed 0 bases and J 5 bases; nucleotides not matched to a gene: 12. CDR1 is MNHEY and CDR2 is SVGAGI in the germline V gene.